This T cell receptor (beta chain) was retrieved from a study of T-cell memory formation after mild COVID-19. Using its own MiXCR run on the 5' RACE reads, TCRdb lists one record per CDR3 protein. The table has roughly 51,000 distinct CDR3 sequences, approximately 7.6% seen once; the top ten hold more than 1.2%. Only a few counts were recorded for this clonotype. CDR3 length: 14 residues. Germline V gene data show CDR1 as SEHNR and CDR2 as FQNEAQ (reference sequence). The V end lost 4 bases, the J end lost 6 bases, and 13 bases lay between the germline ends. This TCR derives from a man aged 18 to 30 who had mild COVID-19 (a few samples of this study predate the infection). Cell type and time point are not known. V is TRBV7-9 and J is TRBJ2-1; D is unresolved. Sequencing was carried out using PBMCs or a T cell subset sorted from them (not recorded which). The CDR3 DNA reads as TGTGCCAGCAGCTCGAGAATCTTTATCAATGAGCAGTTCTTC. Translation gives CASSSRIFINEQFF.